One sample yielded the 21 T cell receptor beta chains listed below, sequenced in a study of T cells in women clearing cervical HPV infection. Sequencing used immunoSEQ multiplex PCR; TCRdb keeps in-frame clones, though not all of them. Its table records about 31,000 clones. The sequenced sample consisted of blood buffy coat. The receptors here all came from a woman aged 18-69 years with a cervical HPV16 infection that either progressed to CIN3+ or cleared (not recorded which).

A remark on this clone: The read stops 3 residues short of the end of the CDR3; the missing end is completed from the germline J gene. The genes are TRBV19 and TRBJ2-5; 10 bases map to TRBD1. Germline trimming cut 6 bases from V and 5 bases from J; bases unmatched to any gene: 15. The CDR3 is 17 amino acids. In germline, CDR1 is LNHDA, CDR2 SQIVND (reference sequence). CDR3 DNA (partial): TGTGCCAGTAGCCGCAGGCGGGGGACAGGGGTGGGTGAGACC. Encoded protein: CASSRRRGTGVGET. The CDR3 in its entirety is CASSRRRGTGVGETQYF.

With respect to this clone: The read falls 3 residues short of the CDR3 end, and the missing part is taken from the germline J gene. The chain uses TRBV5-1 and TRBJ2-3, with 9 bases matching TRBD1. This CDR3 has 14 amino acids. CDR1 is SGHRS, CDR2 YFSETQ, per germline. The V and J ends lost 5 bases and 0 bases, in that order; junction bases with no gene match: 1. Here the CDR3 reads CASRQGASTDTQYF. The CDR3 bases that were read are TGCGCCAGCAGACAGGGGGCTAGCACAGATACG.

Concerning this clone itself: The read falls 3 residues short of the CDR3 end, and the missing part is taken from the germline J gene. The chain carries TRBV18 and TRBJ1-2; 10 bases fit TRBD1. Germline CDR1 reads KGHSH; CDR2 reads LQKENI. The CDR3 runs 16 residues. Incomplete CDR3 DNA: TGTGCCAGCTCACCGCCGGGACAGGGGCCTTACAATGAC. Encoded protein: CASSPPGQGPYND. In full, the CDR3 reads CASSPPGQGPYNDYTF.

Comment on this clone: The read terminates 3 residues ahead of where the CDR3 ends, so the germline J gene completes it. V and J are TRBV2 and TRBJ2-7; 7 positions agree with TRBD1. V lost 0 bases and J lost 3; bases outside the gene matches: 8. CDR1 and CDR2 from the germline V gene are SNHLY and FYNNEI. The CDR3 has 16 residues. The covered CDR3 bases are TGTGCCAGCAGTGAAGCGGGACAGAGCTTAGACTACGAG. This codes for CASSEAGQSLDYE. In full, the CDR3 is CASSEAGQSLDYEQYF.

Comments on this clone: The CDR3 end is not reached by the read, which stops 3 residues before it; the germline J gene fills it in. The rearrangement joins TRBV6-1 to TRBJ2-7; D gene unclear. Trimming stripped 3 bases from V and 0 bases from J, with 12 bases between. The CDR3 is made up of 15 amino acids. Per the germline V gene, CDR1 is MNHNS and CDR2 is SASEGT. CDR3: CASSDARKGSYEQYF. The sequenced part of the CDR3 DNA is TGTGCCAGCAGTGATGCCAGAAAAGGCTCCTACGAG.

As concerns this clone: The CDR3 end is not reached by the read, which stops 3 residues before it; the germline J gene fills it in. The J gene is TRBJ1-4, the V gene TRBV14, with 7 bases aligning to TRBD1. CDR3 size: 16 residues. Germline CDR1 and CDR2: SGHDN and FVKESK. The CDR3 reads CASSDRQGWGANVLFF. CDR3 DNA, as far as it was read: TGTGCCAGCAGCGACAGACAGGGTTGGGGGGCCAACGTA.

In the case of this clone: The read falls 3 residues short of the CDR3 end, and the missing part is taken from the germline J gene. This chain links TRBV12-5 with TRBJ1-2; D not resolved. V was shortened by 0 bases and J by 4 bases, with 9 bases between the two germline ends. CDR1 and CDR2 from the germline V gene are LGHNT and FRNRAP. CDR3 length equals 14 residues. The CDR3 DNA, read in part, is TGTGCTAGTGGTTTGGTACTGAACCTCTATGGC. Protein sequence: CASGLVLNLYG. The entire CDR3 protein is CASGLVLNLYGYTF.

Regarding this clone: The read comes to an end 3 residues before the CDR3 does, leaving the germline J gene to fill in the end. The chain employs TRBV5-1 and TRBJ1-2, with unresolved D. CDR3 size: 15 residues. From germline, CDR1 is SGHRS and CDR2 YFSETQ. The CDR3 DNA, read in part, is TGCGCCAGCAGCCGACTGCAAAGCTCCTACAATGAC. It codes for CASSRLQSSYND. The whole CDR3 reads CASSRLQSSYNDYTF.

For this clone: The CDR3 is cut off 3 residues early in the read; its end comes from the germline J gene. The chain uses TRBV5-1 and TRBJ2-3, with 9 bases fitting TRBD2. The V segment lost 0 bases and the J segment 3 bases; nucleotides outside the gene matches: 5. Germline V gene lookup returns CDR1 SGHRS and CDR2 YFSETQ. The CDR3 is 16 amino acids. Incomplete CDR3 DNA: TGCGCCAGCAGCTTGGAGCTAGCGGGGAGGACAGATACG. This encodes CASSLELAGRTDT. The entire CDR3 reads CASSLELAGRTDTQYF.

In the case of this clone: The read gets to within 3 residues of the CDR3 end, and the germline J gene fills in the rest. The V call is TRBV5-4, the J call TRBJ2-7, with TRBD1 as a possible D gene (6 bases). Trimming removed 4 bases from V and 0 bases from J, with 11 bases in between. The CDR3 covers 14 residues. Germline V gene data show CDR1 as SGHNT and CDR2 as YYREEE (reference sequence). The CDR3 bases that were read are TGTGCCAGCAGCACCGGACAGAGCTCCTACGAG. This translates into CASSTGQSSYE. The entire CDR3 protein reads CASSTGQSSYEQYF.

In the case of this clone: The CDR3 goes on 3 residues after the read ends, and that part is filled in from the germline J gene. The V and J genes are TRBV19 and TRBJ1-1, with 7 bases lining up with TRBD1. Germline CDR1 LNHDA, CDR2 SQIVND (reference sequence). This CDR3 is built from 15 residues. V lost 6 bases, J lost 1 base, and 8 bases stayed unmatched. CDR3 DNA (partial): TGTGCCAGTAGCCGACGGGACAGCGCGAACACTGAA. This gives the protein CASSRRDSANTE. The CDR3 in full is CASSRRDSANTEAFF.

Regarding this clone: The read stops 3 residues short of the end of the CDR3; the missing end is completed from the germline J gene. The chain couples TRBV7-2 to TRBJ1-1; tentative D call: TRBD1 (6 bases). The CDR3 extends over 13 amino acids. Between the trimmed V and J ends, which lost 5 bases and 5 bases, there was a span of 12 bases. CDR1 is SGHTA and CDR2 is FQGNSA in the germline V gene. The CDR3 spells CASSRGAGTEAFF. The CDR3 DNA, read in part, is TGTGCCAGCAGCCGGGGGGCAGGGACTGAA.

The sequenced CDR3 bases are TGTGCCAGCTCACCTTTTCAGGGGAACGACGAG. Its translation is CASSPFQGNDE. The full CDR3 protein is CASSPFQGNDEQYF. The V gene is TRBV18, the J gene TRBJ2-7, with a possible D match to TRBD1 (6 bases). The CDR3 goes on 3 residues after the read ends, and that part is filled in from the germline J gene. Germline V gives CDR1 KGHSH, CDR2 LQKENI. The V gene lost 3 bases and the J gene lost 5 bases, with 14 bases spanning the gap. CDR3 length: 14 amino acids. The whole variable domain, filled in from reference TRBV18 and TRBJ2-7, reads NAGVMQNPRHLVRRRGQEARLRCSPMKGHSHVYWYRQLPEEGLKFMVYLQKENIIDESGMPKERFSAEFPKEGPSILRIQQVVRGDSAAYFCASSPFQGNDEQYFGPGTRLTVT.

With respect to this clone: The CDR3 end falls 3 residues outside the read, so it is completed with the germline J gene. The rearrangement links TRBV6-2 or TRBV6-3 to TRBJ1-1; TRBD1 might be the D (6 bases). The CDR3 extends over 13 amino acids. CDR1 and CDR2 from the germline V gene are MNHEY and SVGEGT. CDR3 residues: CASSWMQQGEAFF. The CDR3 bases that were read are TGTGCCAGCAGTTGGATGCAGCAGGGGGAA.

As regards this clone: Read data end 3 residues before the CDR3 end; the end is taken from the germline J gene. The chain couples TRBV5-1 to TRBJ2-1; 9 nucleotides agree with TRBD2. Per the germline V gene, CDR1 is SGHRS and CDR2 is YFSETQ. V shed 1 base, J shed 8 bases, and the junction held 13 bases outside the gene matches. The CDR3 loop spans 17 amino acids. CDR3: CASSLTGGGAAWDEQFF. CDR3 bases read: TGCGCCAGCAGCTTGACGGGCGGGGGGGCGGCTTGGGATGAG.

In the case of this clone: Read coverage stops 3 residues before the CDR3 terminus; the germline J gene supplies the remainder. The chain carries TRBV14 and TRBJ1-1; 11 nucleotides match TRBD1. This CDR3 has 15 amino acids. Germline CDR1 reads SGHDN; CDR2 reads FVKESK. The ends lost 3 bases at V and 6 bases at J; junction bases unmatched: 6. This CDR3 reads CASSHGTGGRPEAFF. CDR3 DNA (partial): TGTGCCAGCAGCCACGGGACAGGGGGAAGGCCTGAA.

The sequenced CDR3 bases are TGTGCCAGTAGTACAGGTGGGGGGACCTACGAC. Its translation: CASSTGGGTYD. The CDR3 in full is CASSTGGGTYDYTF. The V gene is TRBV19, the J gene TRBJ1-2, with D possibly matching TRBD1 (5 bases). The read is 3 residues too short to cover the CDR3 end, so that end is filled in from the germline J gene. The germline CDR1 and CDR2 sequences are LNHDA and SQIVND (reference sequence). CDR3 size: 14 residues.

With respect to this clone: The read comes to an end 3 residues before the CDR3 does, leaving the germline J gene to fill in the end. The chain employs TRBV20-1 and TRBJ2-7; 7 positions match TRBD1. V lost 2 bases, J lost 3 bases, and 7 bases stayed unmatched. This CDR3 region has 14 residues. Germline V gene sequence: CDR1 DFQATT, CDR2 SNEGSKA (reference sequence). This CDR3 reads CSARSTGTFYEQYF. CDR3 DNA (partial): TGCAGTGCTAGATCGACAGGGACATTCTACGAG.

Worth noting for this clone: The read stops 3 residues short of the end of the CDR3; the missing end is completed from the germline J gene. The V call is TRBV7-6, the J call TRBJ1-2, with TRBD1 identical over 7 bases. The CDR3 covers 15 residues. CDR1 is SGHVS, CDR2 FNYEAQ, per germline. The CDR3 protein is CASSKRQGGRLDYTF. CDR3 DNA (partial): TGTGCCAGCAGCAAAAGACAGGGAGGGAGACTCGAC. Looking up the rest from reference TRBV7-6 and TRBJ1-2 gives the full variable domain: GAGVSQSPRYKVTKRGQDVALRCDPISGHVSLYWYRQALGQGPEFLTYFNYEAQQDKSGLPNDRFSAERPEGSISTLTIQRTEQRDSAMYRCASSKRQGGRLDYTFGSGTRLTVV.

Details on this clone: Read data end 3 residues before the CDR3 end; the end is taken from the germline J gene. V usage is TRBV20-1 and J usage is TRBJ1-1; 9 bases agree with TRBD1. J gave up 5 bases and V 0 bases, and 4 bases lay outside the gene matches. The CDR3 totals 14 residues. Germline V gives CDR1 DFQATT, CDR2 SNEGSKA (reference sequence). The sequenced CDR3 bases are TGCAGTGCTAGAGATCGGACAGGGGTAACTGAA. It encodes CSARDRTGVTE. Given in full, the CDR3 is CSARDRTGVTEAFF.

The CDR3 loop is CASSPRQEKLFF. The sequenced CDR3 bases are TGTGCCAGCAGCCCTAGGCAGGAAAAA. V gene TRBV4-2 combines with J gene TRBJ1-4; D is undetermined. The read ends 3 residues before the CDR3 terminus; that terminus is restored from the germline J gene. V lost 4 bases and J lost 8, with 8 bases in between. Germline CDR1 LGHNA, CDR2 YNFKEQ. This CDR3 region has 12 residues.